The T cell receptor beta chain described here comes from a study of cytotoxic CD8 clonotypes in ibrutinib-treated CLL. Study conclusions and caveats: At baseline, clonality was higher than in age-matched healthy donors and correlated with CD8+ counts. Public clonotypes, rarely seen, contracted or held steady on treatment.

Frozen PBMC stocks contributed around 2 micrograms of genomic DNA to the TCR beta libraries. A note on this clone: The antigen is not known.

Germline CDR1 is SGHAT and CDR2 is FQNNGV. The CDR3 runs to 13 residues. Trimming left V 5 bases short and J 0 bases short, with 5 bases between. Researchers set a sequencing depth target of 1 in 200,000 to 1 in 1 million T cells. This table comes from immunoSEQ multiplex PCR, and its TCRdb copy is limited to in-frame clones, with some not included. The sample consists of about 160,000 clones, more than 80% of them appearing once. The sample in question was PBMCs, obtained after 24 months of ibrutinib treatment. The rearrangement joins TRBV11-2 to TRBJ1-5; D unresolved. This receptor was obtained from a human donor with chronic lymphocytic leukemia. In DNA, the CDR3 is TGTGCCAGCAGCCCTAATAGCAATCAGCCCCAGCATTTT. It is translated as CASSPNSNQPQHF.